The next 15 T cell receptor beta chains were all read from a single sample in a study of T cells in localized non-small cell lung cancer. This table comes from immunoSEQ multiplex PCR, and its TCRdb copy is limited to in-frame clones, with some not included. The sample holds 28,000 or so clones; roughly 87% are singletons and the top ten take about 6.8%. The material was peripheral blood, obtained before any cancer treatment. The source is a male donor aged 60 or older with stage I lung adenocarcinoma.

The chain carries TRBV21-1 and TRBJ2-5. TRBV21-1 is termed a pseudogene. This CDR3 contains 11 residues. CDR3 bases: TGTGCCAGCAGCAAAGTAGAGACCCAGTACTTC. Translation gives CASSKVETQYF.

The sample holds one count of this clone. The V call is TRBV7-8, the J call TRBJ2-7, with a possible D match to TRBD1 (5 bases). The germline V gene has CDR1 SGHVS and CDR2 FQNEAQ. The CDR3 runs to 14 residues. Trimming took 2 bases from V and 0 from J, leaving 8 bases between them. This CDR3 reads CASSLFTGSYEQYF. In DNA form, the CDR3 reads TGTGCCAGCAGCTTATTTACAGGCTCCTACGAGCAGTACTTC.

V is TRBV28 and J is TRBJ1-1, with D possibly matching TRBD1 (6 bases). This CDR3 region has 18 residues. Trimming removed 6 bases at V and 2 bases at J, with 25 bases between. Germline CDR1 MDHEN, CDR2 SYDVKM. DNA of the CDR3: TGTGCCAGCAGCCGAGCGGGGGACACGGGTAATTCAAACACTGAAGCTTTCTTT. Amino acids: CASSRAGDTGNSNTEAFF.

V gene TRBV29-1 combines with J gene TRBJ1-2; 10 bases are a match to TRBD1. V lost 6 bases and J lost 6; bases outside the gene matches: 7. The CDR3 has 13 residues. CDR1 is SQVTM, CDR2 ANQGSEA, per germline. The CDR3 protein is CSVGQGEVDGYTF. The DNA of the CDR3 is TGCAGCGTAGGACAGGGGGAAGTTGATGGCTACACCTTC.

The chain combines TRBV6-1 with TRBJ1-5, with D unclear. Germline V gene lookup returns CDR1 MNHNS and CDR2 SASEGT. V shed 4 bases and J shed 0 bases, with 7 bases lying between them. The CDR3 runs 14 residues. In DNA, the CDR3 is TGTGCCAGCAGTGTACTGGATAGCAATCAGCCCCAGCATTTT. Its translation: CASSVLDSNQPQHF.

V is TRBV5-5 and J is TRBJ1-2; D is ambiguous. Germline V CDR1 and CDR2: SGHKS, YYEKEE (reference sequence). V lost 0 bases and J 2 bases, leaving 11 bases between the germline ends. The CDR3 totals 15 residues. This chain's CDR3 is CASSLEQSWNYGYTF. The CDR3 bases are TGTGCCAGCAGCTTGGAACAGTCCTGGAACTATGGCTACACCTTC.

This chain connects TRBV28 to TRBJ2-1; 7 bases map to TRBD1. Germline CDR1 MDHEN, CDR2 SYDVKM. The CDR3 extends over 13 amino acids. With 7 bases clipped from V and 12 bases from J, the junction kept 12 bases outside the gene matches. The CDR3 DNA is TGTGCCAGCATCCGGACAGGCCCCTTTGGGCAGTTCTTC. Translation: CASIRTGPFGQFF.

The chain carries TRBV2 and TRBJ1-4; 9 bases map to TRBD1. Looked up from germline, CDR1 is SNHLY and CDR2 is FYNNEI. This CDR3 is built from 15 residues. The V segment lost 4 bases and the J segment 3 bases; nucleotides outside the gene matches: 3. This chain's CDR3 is CASSGQGVANEKLFF. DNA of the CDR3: TGTGCCAGCAGTGGACAGGGGGTGGCTAATGAAAAACTGTTTTTT.

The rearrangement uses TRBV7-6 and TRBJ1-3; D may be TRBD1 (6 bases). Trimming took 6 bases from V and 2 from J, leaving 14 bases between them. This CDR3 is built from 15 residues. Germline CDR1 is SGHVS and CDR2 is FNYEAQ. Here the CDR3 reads CASSVDSMTGNTIYF. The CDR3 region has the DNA TGTGCCAGCAGTGTGGACAGTATGACTGGAAACACCATATATTTT.

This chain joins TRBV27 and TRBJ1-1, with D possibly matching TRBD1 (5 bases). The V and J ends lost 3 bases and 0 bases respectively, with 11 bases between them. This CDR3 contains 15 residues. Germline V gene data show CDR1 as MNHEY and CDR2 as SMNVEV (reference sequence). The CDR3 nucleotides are TGTGCCAGCAGTTTGACAGCCGCGGTGAACACTGAAGCTTTCTTT. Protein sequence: CASSLTAAVNTEAFF.

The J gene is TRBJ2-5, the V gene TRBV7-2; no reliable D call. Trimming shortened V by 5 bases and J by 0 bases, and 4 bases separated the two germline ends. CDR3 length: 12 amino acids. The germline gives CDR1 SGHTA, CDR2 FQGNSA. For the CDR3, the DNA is TGTGCCAGCAGCCCCAACCAAGAGACCCAGTACTTC. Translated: CASSPNQETQYF.

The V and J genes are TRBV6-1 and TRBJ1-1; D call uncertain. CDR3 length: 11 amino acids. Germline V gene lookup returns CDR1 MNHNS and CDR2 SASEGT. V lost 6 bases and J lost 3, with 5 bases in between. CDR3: CASSVDTEAFF. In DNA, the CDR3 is TGTGCCAGCAGCGTGGACACTGAAGCTTTCTTT.

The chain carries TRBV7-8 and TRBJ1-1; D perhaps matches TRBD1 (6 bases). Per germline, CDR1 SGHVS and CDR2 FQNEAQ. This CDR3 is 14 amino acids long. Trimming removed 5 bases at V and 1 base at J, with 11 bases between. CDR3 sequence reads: CASSLGQGNTEAFF. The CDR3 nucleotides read TGTGCCAGCAGCCTGGGACAAGGGAACACTGAAGCTTTCTTT.

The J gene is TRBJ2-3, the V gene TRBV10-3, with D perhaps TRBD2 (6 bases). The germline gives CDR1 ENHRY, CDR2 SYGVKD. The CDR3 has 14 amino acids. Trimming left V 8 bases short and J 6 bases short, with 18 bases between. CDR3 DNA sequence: TGTGCCATCGCGGCGAGGAGGGCCTCCGATACGCAGTATTTT. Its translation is CAIAARRASDTQYF.

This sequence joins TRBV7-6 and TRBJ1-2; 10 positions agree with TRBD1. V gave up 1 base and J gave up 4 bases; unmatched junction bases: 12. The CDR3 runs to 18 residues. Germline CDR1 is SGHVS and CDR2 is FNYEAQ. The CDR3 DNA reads TGTGCCAGCAGCTTAGTATCGACAGGGGGCCCCAACGGCTATGGCTACACCTTC. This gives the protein CASSLVSTGGPNGYGYTF.